These 27 T cell receptor beta chains originate from one sample sequenced in a study of blood T cell repertoires in COVID-19 (dated by TCRdb to 2018 to 2020). Libraries were prepared through the immunoSEQ multiplex PCR assay. TCRdb carries this immuneACCESS record with in-frame sequences only. Its versions omit some clonotypes, under half of them owing to an unresolved V gene in the studies checked, with the rest unexplained. The sample table lists around 30,000 clones, about 88% of them with a count of one. The top ten constitute roughly 7.9% of the sample. Sequenced material: peripheral blood. These receptors all come from a man aged 70 or older with active or convalescent COVID-19.

The V and J genes are TRBV11-2 and TRBJ1-1; D call uncertain. Trimming left V 5 bases short and J 4 bases short, with 20 bases between. The V gene's germline CDR1 is SGHAT and CDR2 FQNNGV. CDR3 size: 16 residues. The CDR3 spells CASSPRVAKDPTEAFF. The CDR3 DNA follows: TGTGCCAGCAGCCCCCGGGTTGCAAAAGATCCCACTGAAGCTTTCTTT.

This clone has just a few counts. The chain carries TRBV11-1 and TRBJ2-7; D uncertain. The CDR3 sequence is 15 residues long. V was cut by 1 base and J by 0 bases, with 10 bases left in between. Germline V CDR1 and CDR2: SGHAT, FQDESV (reference sequence). This CDR3 is CASSLDRPGSYEQYF. CDR3 sequence (DNA): TGTGCCAGCAGCTTAGACAGACCCGGCTCCTACGAGCAGTACTTC.

The chain employs TRBV9 and TRBJ1-2; D is ambiguous. Trimming removed 4 bases at V and 8 bases at J, with 12 bases between. Germline CDR1 is SGDLS and CDR2 is YYNGEE. The CDR3 is made up of 12 amino acids. The CDR3 bases are TGTGCCAGCAGCCCGGGAGTTGGCGGCTACACCTTC. Translated, it gives CASSPGVGGYTF.

The chain couples TRBV6-1 to TRBJ1-4; D might be TRBD1 (5 bases). Germline V lookup: CDR1 MNHNS, CDR2 SASEGT. V dropped 3 bases and J dropped 7 bases, with 18 bases sitting between them. The CDR3 extends over 16 amino acids. CDR3 nucleotide sequence: TGTGCCAGCAGTGATAACAGGCCTTCCTGGGGTGAAAAACTGTTTTTT. Translating gives CASSDNRPSWGEKLFF.

V and J are TRBV7-8 and TRBJ1-1; 7 bases line up with TRBD1. The length of the CDR3 is 14 residues. Germline CDR1 and CDR2: SGHVS and FQNEAQ. The junction had 11 bases not matched to a gene; V was cut back by 5 bases and J by 8 bases. The CDR3 region is CASSRATGVGEAFF. For the CDR3, the DNA is TGTGCCAGCAGCCGAGCAACAGGGGTCGGCGAAGCTTTCTTT. Using reference TRBV7-8 and TRBJ1-1 for the parts outside the CDR3, the full variable domain is GAGVSQSPRYKVAKRGQDVALRCDPISGHVSLFWYQQALGQGPEFLTYFQNEAQLDKSGLPSDRFFAERPEGSVSTLKIQRTQQEDSAVYLCASSRATGVGEAFFGQGTRLTVV.

The chain couples TRBV3-1 (or the pseudogene TRBV3-2) to TRBJ1-2; D might be TRBD1 (5 bases). The germline CDR1 and CDR2 sequences are LGHDT and YNNKEL (reference sequence). V dropped 0 bases and J dropped 5 bases, with 13 bases sitting between them. This CDR3 has 15 amino acids. Here the CDR3 DNA reads TGTGCCAGCAGCCAAGATCGAAGGGGCAGATATGGCTACACCTTC. Its translation: CASSQDRRGRYGYTF.

V and J are TRBV5-1 and TRBJ1-1; 9 nucleotides agree with TRBD1. J lost 0 bases, V lost 2 bases, and 8 bases had no gene match. CDR3 length equals 17 residues. In germline, CDR1 is SGHRS, CDR2 YFSETQ. This chain's CDR3 is CASSFPTGGSLNTEAFF. In DNA, the CDR3 is TGCGCCAGCAGCTTCCCGACAGGGGGTAGTTTGAACACTGAAGCTTTCTTT.

The chain joins TRBV11-2 to TRBJ2-1; 9 nucleotides align to TRBD2. The V gene end was trimmed by 0 bases and the J gene end by 4 bases; junction bases not matched to a gene: 4. CDR3 length: 16 residues. Per the germline V gene, CDR1 is SGHAT and CDR2 is FQNNGV. CDR3 residues: CASSLDPAGGYNEQFF. Here the CDR3 DNA reads TGTGCCAGCAGCTTAGATCCGGCGGGAGGGTACAATGAGCAGTTCTTC.

As DNA, the CDR3 is TGTGCCACCAGCAGAGTTGATGGCGGGGGGGGACCGCAAGAGACCCAGTACTTC. This codes for CATSRVDGGGGPQETQYF. The genes are TRBV15 and TRBJ2-5; the match to TRBD2 covers 9 bases. CDR3 length: 18 residues. The junction had 11 bases not matched to a gene; V was cut back by 1 base and J by 2 bases. Looked up from germline, CDR1 is LNHNV and CDR2 is YYDKDF (reference sequence). The entire variable domain, with the rest obtained from reference TRBV15 and TRBJ2-5, is as follows: DAMVIQNPRYQVTQFGKPVTLSCSQTLNHNVMYWYQQKSSQAPKLLFHYYDKDFNNEADTPDNFQSRRPNTSFCFLDIRSPGLGDTAMYLCATSRVDGGGGPQETQYFGPGTRLLVL.

The CDR3 bases are TGTGCCAGCAGCGACGGGACAGGGGCAAATAATTCACCCCTCCACTTT. Amino acids: CASSDGTGANNSPLHF. This chain joins TRBV4-2 and TRBJ1-6; 10 bases are a match to TRBD1. The CDR3 is 16 residues long. Germline V gene lookup returns CDR1 LGHNA and CDR2 YNFKEQ. V was clipped by 5 bases and J by 5 bases; unmatched bases: 6.

The DNA for the CDR3 is TGTGCCAGCAGCGGGCCCGAGCAGTTCTTC. Its protein is CASSGPEQFF. V gene TRBV21-1 combines with J gene TRBJ2-1; the D call of TRBD1 is as the table states it, not checked on the DNA. TRBV21-1 is shown as a pseudogene. The CDR3 totals 10 residues.

The chain employs TRBV5-1 and TRBJ2-5, with 7 nucleotides matching TRBD1. Trimming at V came to 3 bases and at J to 2 bases, leaving 13 bases not matched to a gene. Germline lookup yields CDR1 SGHRS and CDR2 YFSETQ. The CDR3 length is 17 residues. In DNA, the CDR3 is TGCGCCAGCAGCTGGCGTTTGGGACAGAGAAGACAAGAGACCCAGTACTTC. It is translated as CASSWRLGQRRQETQYF.

The genes are TRBV9 and TRBJ2-2; 7 bases match TRBD2. Germline CDR1 reads SGDLS; CDR2 reads YYNGEE. The V gene end was trimmed by 0 bases and the J gene end by 7 bases; junction bases not matched to a gene: 3. This CDR3 contains 14 residues. The CDR3 loop reads CASSVAGEGGELFF. The DNA of the CDR3 is TGTGCCAGCAGCGTAGCGGGGGAGGGCGGGGAGCTGTTTTTT. The full variable domain, its missing parts supplied by reference TRBV9 and TRBJ2-2, is DSGVTQTPKHLITATGQRVTLRCSPRSGDLSVYWYQQSLDQGLQFLIQYYNGEERAKGNILERFSAQQFPDLHSELNLSSLELGDSALYFCASSVAGEGGELFFGEGSRLTVL.

This chain joins TRBV6-2 or TRBV6-3 and TRBJ1-6, with a weak D call TRBD1 (5 bases). CDR3 length equals 13 residues. Per the germline V gene, CDR1 is MNHEY and CDR2 is SVGEGT. With 4 bases removed from V and 9 bases from J, the gap between germline ends came to 10 bases. The CDR3 reads CASSSPQVSPLHF. The CDR3 nucleotides read TGTGCCAGCAGTTCTCCACAGGTTTCACCCCTCCACTTT.

The J gene is TRBJ2-5, the V gene TRBV11-1; D not certain. This CDR3 has 15 amino acids. Germline assignment: CDR1 SGHAT and CDR2 FQDESV (reference sequence). Between the trimmed V and J ends, which lost 5 bases and 2 bases, there was a span of 15 bases. The CDR3 bases are TGTGCCAGCAGCGAAAACACCCTGACTCAAGAGACCCAGTACTTC. Translating gives CASSENTLTQETQYF.

On this clone itself: One junction end does not reproduce the germline sequence, and a read error may be involved. Additional DNA sequences in this sample encode the identical CDR3. J is TRBJ1-5 and V is TRBV7-8; D is possibly TRBD1 (6 bases). CDR1 is SGHVS and CDR2 is FQNEAQ in the germline V gene. The CDR3 length is 13 residues. The CDR3 sequence is CASSLLRGGPPDF. Here the CDR3 DNA reads TGTGCCAGCAGCTTACTGAGGGGGGGGCCCCCGGATTTT. Looking up the rest from reference TRBV7-8 and TRBJ1-5 gives the full variable domain: GAGVSQSPRYKVAKRGQDVALRCDPISGHVSLFWYQQALGQGPEFLTYFQNEAQLDKSGLPSDRFFAERPEGSVSTLKIQRTQQEDSAVYLCASSLLRGGPPDFGDGTRLSIL.

The rearrangement joins TRBV19 to TRBJ1-1; the D gene is possibly TRBD1 (6 bases). From germline, CDR1 is LNHDA and CDR2 SQIVND (reference sequence). V dropped 5 bases and J dropped 1 base, with 17 bases sitting between them. CDR3 length equals 16 residues. The CDR3 DNA is TGTGCCAGTAGTGGCTCGTTCCTCAGGGGGAACACTGAAGCTTTCTTT. Translating gives CASSGSFLRGNTEAFF.

V is TRBV5-6 and J is TRBJ1-5; a weak D match, TRBD1 (6 bases). The CDR3 spans 15 residues. Germline V gene data show CDR1 as SGHDT and CDR2 as YYEEEE. V was clipped by 4 bases and J by 1 base, with 12 bases between them. CDR3 bases: TGTGCCAGCAGCCTACTAGGGGGAAGCAATCAGCCCCAGCATTTT. Its protein product is CASSLLGGSNQPQHF.

The V call is TRBV18, the J call TRBJ1-1; D gene uncertain. From germline, CDR1 is KGHSH and CDR2 LQKENI. The CDR3 totals 13 residues. Trimming pared 5 bases from V and 1 base from J, leaving 8 bases between. The CDR3 protein is CASSFGENTEAFF. The CDR3 DNA sequence: TGTGCCAGCTCATTCGGGGAGAACACTGAAGCTTTCTTT.

The chain joins TRBV5-1 to TRBJ2-5; 13 nucleotides match TRBD2. Germline CDR1 reads SGHRS; CDR2 reads YFSETQ. With 3 bases clipped from V and 1 base from J, the junction kept 6 bases outside the gene matches. The CDR3 sequence is 17 residues long. In nucleotides, the CDR3 is TGCGCCAGCAGCTATCTGGGACTAGCGGGATCCCAAGAGACCCAGTACTTC. Protein sequence: CASSYLGLAGSQETQYF. The complete variable domain, with remaining parts taken from reference TRBV5-1 and TRBJ2-5, reads KAGVTQTPRYLIKTRGQQVTLSCSPISGHRSVSWYQQTPGQGLQFLFEYFSETQRNKGNFPGRFSGRQFSNSRSEMNVSTLELGDSALYLCASSYLGLAGSQETQYFGPGTRLLVL.

This clone was detected only once. V usage is TRBV5-1 and J usage is TRBJ1-5, with 8 positions matching TRBD1. J lost 4 bases, V lost 4 bases, and 4 bases had no gene match. The CDR3 runs to 14 residues. Germline V gene lookup returns CDR1 SGHRS and CDR2 YFSETQ. Here the CDR3 reads CASSTGTGNQPQHF. CDR3 nucleotides: TGCGCCAGCAGCACCGGGACAGGAAATCAGCCCCAGCATTTT.

This chain links TRBV12-3 or TRBV12-4 with TRBJ1-2; D unresolved. The CDR3 spans 13 residues. V lost 1 base and J lost 1, with 4 bases in between. CDR3 amino acids: CASSLGSNYGYTF. CDR3 in DNA: TGTGCCAGCAGTTTAGGTAGTAACTATGGCTACACCTTC.

The chain employs TRBV5-6 and TRBJ1-4; D is undetermined. The germline gives CDR1 SGHDT, CDR2 YYEEEE. V lost 2 bases to trimming and J lost 10 bases, with 12 bases between them. CDR3 size: 13 residues. The CDR3 DNA sequence: TGTGCCAGCAGCTTAAGAGCCGTCGGAAAACTGTTTTTT. Protein sequence: CASSLRAVGKLFF.

The chain joins TRBV19 to TRBJ1-5, with 7 bases that match TRBD1. V dropped 5 bases and J dropped 6; count of bases not matched to a gene: 10. Germline lookup yields CDR1 LNHDA and CDR2 SQIVND (reference sequence). The CDR3 contains 15 residues. The CDR3 DNA reads TGTGCCAGTAGTTTCCTACAGGGGTCGGGTCAGCCCCAGCATTTT. Translated, it gives CASSFLQGSGQPQHF.

This sequence joins TRBV14 and TRBJ2-1, with D perhaps matching TRBD2 (6 bases). V was cut by 1 base and J by 8 bases, with 15 bases left in between. The CDR3 is 15 amino acids. Looked up from germline, CDR1 is SGHDN and CDR2 is FVKESK. In DNA form, the CDR3 reads TGTGCCAGCAGCCAAGGGCCCGGGAGTGGTTATGAGCAGTTCTTC. This sequence encodes CASSQGPGSGYEQFF. Full variable domain (rest looked up from reference TRBV14 and TRBJ2-1): EAGVTQFPSHSVIEKGQTVTLRCDPISGHDNLYWYRRVMGKEIKFLLHFVKESKQDESGMPNNRFLAERTGGTYSTLKVQPAELEDSGVYFCASSQGPGSGYEQFFGPGTRLTVL.

This chain uses TRBV5-6 with TRBJ1-5; D is unclear. Germline V gives CDR1 SGHDT, CDR2 YYEEEE. Between the trimmed V and J ends, which lost 2 bases and 0 bases, there was a span of 12 bases. The CDR3 consists of 16 residues. For the CDR3, the DNA is TGTGCCAGCAGCTTCGGCCGGGGTTATAGCAATCAGCCCCAGCATTTT. Translated: CASSFGRGYSNQPQHF.

The rearrangement uses TRBV11-1 and TRBJ1-2; D gene uncertain. V was trimmed by 1 base and J by 8 bases, leaving 11 bases between them. Germline-derived CDR1 and CDR2 are SGHAT and FQDESV (reference sequence). CDR3 length: 13 residues. The DNA for the CDR3 is TGTGCCAGCAGCTTAGTCGCGGGGAGCGGCTACACCTTC. Protein product: CASSLVAGSGYTF.